A selection of T cell receptor beta chains follows, all from one sample in a study of T cells in localized non-small cell lung cancer. Method: immunoSEQ multiplex PCR; TCRdb's copy keeps in-frame clones and lacks some. The sample includes 50,000 to 70,000 clones, approximately 90% seen only once; the top ten take about 20%. The sequencing here drew on peripheral blood, taken before any cancer treatment. These receptors were taken from a man aged 40 to 75 with stage I lung adenocarcinoma. Each CDR3 is given without its conserved first and last residue. The order of the fields is CDR3 protein, V gene, J gene, D gene. D genes are given only for firm matches.

cdr3_aa: ASSLAGQGAREQY
v_call: TRBV7-2
j_call: TRBJ2-7
d_call: TRBD1

cdr3_aa: ASTRGLNNEQF
v_call: TRBV2
j_call: TRBJ2-1
d_call: .

cdr3_aa: SVGGASGRETQY
v_call: TRBV29-1
j_call: TRBJ2-5
d_call: TRBD2

cdr3_aa: ASSLDRTGYPGELF
v_call: TRBV5-1
j_call: TRBJ2-2
d_call: TRBD1

cdr3_aa: ASRRGPGETQY
v_call: TRBV2
j_call: TRBJ2-5
d_call: .

cdr3_aa: ASSLGDGTDTQY
v_call: TRBV28
j_call: TRBJ2-3
d_call: .

cdr3_aa: ASSTGDEQY
v_call: TRBV19
j_call: TRBJ2-7
d_call: .

cdr3_aa: ASSPPTGEGTEAF
v_call: TRBV7-9
j_call: TRBJ1-1
d_call: TRBD1

cdr3_aa: ASRAVTSGSTPGIREQY
v_call: TRBV28
j_call: TRBJ2-7
d_call: TRBD2

cdr3_aa: ASSHQTVGNEKLF
v_call: TRBV4-1
j_call: TRBJ1-4
d_call: .

cdr3_aa: ASTPSPQQGVSGELF
v_call: TRBV7-3
j_call: TRBJ2-2
d_call: TRBD1

cdr3_aa: ASSPGTSKTDTQY
v_call: TRBV7-9
j_call: TRBJ2-3
d_call: TRBD2

cdr3_aa: ASSLGHLGDTEAF
v_call: TRBV7-9
j_call: TRBJ1-1
d_call: .

cdr3_aa: ASSSWGQPYEQY
v_call: TRBV7-8
j_call: TRBJ2-7
d_call: .

cdr3_aa: AGTGGTDTQY
v_call: TRBV7-9
j_call: TRBJ2-3
d_call: TRBD1

cdr3_aa: ASSLELAGGVF
v_call: TRBV11-2
j_call: TRBJ2-1
d_call: TRBD2

cdr3_aa: AGAAGANVLT
v_call: TRBV6-6
j_call: TRBJ2-6
d_call: .

cdr3_aa: ASSLTGQGSTDTQY
v_call: TRBV5-1
j_call: TRBJ2-3
d_call: TRBD1

cdr3_aa: ASSAMTGNTEAF
v_call: TRBV25-1
j_call: TRBJ1-1
d_call: .

cdr3_aa: ASSFNRAGLAGEQY
v_call: TRBV11-2
j_call: TRBJ2-7
d_call: .

cdr3_aa: ASNRQGSLYGYT
v_call: TRBV21-1
j_call: TRBJ1-2
d_call: .

cdr3_aa: ASSLSGTLLQY
v_call: TRBV27
j_call: TRBJ2-4
d_call: .

cdr3_aa: ASSGEGEGMETQY
v_call: TRBV5-1
j_call: TRBJ2-5
d_call: TRBD2

cdr3_aa: ASSPRGGMNTEAF
v_call: TRBV28
j_call: TRBJ1-1
d_call: .

cdr3_aa: ASSPGVAAYQETQY
v_call: TRBV7-2
j_call: TRBJ2-5
d_call: .

cdr3_aa: ASVMWTGLREKLF
v_call: TRBV5-8
j_call: TRBJ1-4
d_call: .

cdr3_aa: ASSVGRGSTDTQY
v_call: TRBV9
j_call: TRBJ2-3
d_call: .

cdr3_aa: ASSLGDTTYEQY
v_call: TRBV7-6
j_call: TRBJ2-7
d_call: .

cdr3_aa: ASSRGLGETQY
v_call: TRBV6-5
j_call: TRBJ2-5
d_call: .

cdr3_aa: ASRQDRATDTQY
v_call: TRBV11-2
j_call: TRBJ2-3
d_call: TRBD1

cdr3_aa: ASTPGLAGGWNTGELF
v_call: TRBV7-3
j_call: TRBJ2-2
d_call: TRBD2

cdr3_aa: ASTPGGSTDTQY
v_call: TRBV19
j_call: TRBJ2-3
d_call: .

cdr3_aa: ASSDSDTGELF
v_call: TRBV6-4
j_call: TRBJ2-2
d_call: .

cdr3_aa: ASSLGALGGNTGELF
v_call: TRBV5-1
j_call: TRBJ2-2
d_call: .

cdr3_aa: ASSPGGLEQY
v_call: TRBV18
j_call: TRBJ2-7
d_call: .

cdr3_aa: ASSQGLAGGNEQF
v_call: TRBV4-1
j_call: TRBJ2-1
d_call: TRBD2

cdr3_aa: ASSRVEGAATEAF
v_call: TRBV18
j_call: TRBJ1-1
d_call: TRBD1

cdr3_aa: ASRPTGAQHQPQH
v_call: TRBV6-1
j_call: TRBJ1-5
d_call: TRBD1

cdr3_aa: ASSYRTGGFGELF
v_call: TRBV6-5
j_call: TRBJ2-2
d_call: TRBD1

cdr3_aa: ASSLPENYGYT
v_call: TRBV5-1
j_call: TRBJ1-2
d_call: .

cdr3_aa: ARQSGLNEQF
v_call: TRBV2
j_call: TRBJ2-1
d_call: .

cdr3_aa: ASSPTGVKRQPQH
v_call: TRBV4-1
j_call: TRBJ1-5
d_call: TRBD1

cdr3_aa: ASSERLYGYT
v_call: TRBV6-1
j_call: TRBJ1-2
d_call: .

cdr3_aa: ASSSGGTGGNTIY
v_call: TRBV9
j_call: TRBJ1-3
d_call: TRBD1

cdr3_aa: ASSQGRDRNYGYT
v_call: TRBV4-3
j_call: TRBJ1-2
d_call: TRBD1

cdr3_aa: ASSRVHTDTQY
v_call: TRBV7-6
j_call: TRBJ2-3
d_call: .

cdr3_aa: ASSRTRDSLLLTGELF
v_call: TRBV11-3
j_call: TRBJ2-2
d_call: .

cdr3_aa: ASSPAGLAGGETQY
v_call: TRBV18
j_call: TRBJ2-5
d_call: TRBD2

cdr3_aa: ASSFSSGGTDTQY
v_call: TRBV5-4
j_call: TRBJ2-3
d_call: TRBD2

cdr3_aa: ASSDSRQGGNEQF
v_call: TRBV6-4
j_call: TRBJ2-1
d_call: TRBD1

cdr3_aa: ASSAWTGSRETQY
v_call: TRBV9
j_call: TRBJ2-5
d_call: TRBD1

cdr3_aa: ASSSIGLGRREQY
v_call: TRBV28
j_call: TRBJ2-7
d_call: .

cdr3_aa: ASSLPSYEQY
v_call: TRBV28
j_call: TRBJ2-7
d_call: .

cdr3_aa: ASSPGRGTAF
v_call: TRBV19
j_call: TRBJ1-1
d_call: .